These 30 T cell receptor beta chains originate from one sample sequenced in a study of cytomegalovirus exposure and HLA in healthy donors. A multiplex PCR was run with 60 Vbeta primers and 13 Jbeta primers. Method: immunoSEQ multiplex PCR; TCRdb's copy keeps in-frame clones and lacks some. Its listing shows about 200,000 clones. The specimen sequenced was PBMCs. The origin of the receptors is a girl aged 2-10 years in good health and CMV-seropositive.

This sequence joins TRBV7-9 and TRBJ1-1; no clear D gene. The germline CDR1 and CDR2 sequences are SEHNR and FQNEAQ (reference sequence). The CDR3 totals 14 residues. The V end was cut by 5 bases, the J end by 1 base, with 11 bases between. The CDR3 spells CASSTYGGNTEAFF. The CDR3 bases are TGTGCCAGCAGCACATATGGCGGGAACACTGAAGCTTTCTTT. Combining the CDR3 with reference TRBV7-9 and TRBJ1-1 gives the whole variable domain DTGVSQNPRHKITKRGQNVTFRCDPISEHNRLYWYRQTLGQGPEFLTYFQNEAQLEKSRLLSDRFSAERPKGSFSTLEIQRTEQGDSAMYLCASSTYGGNTEAFFGQGTRLTVV.

Worth noting for this clone: One end of the junction does not line up with germline, which may come from a read error. This CDR3 is also generated by other DNA sequences in the sample. V usage is TRBV6-5 and J usage is TRBJ2-3; no clear D gene. Germline V gene sequence: CDR1 MNHEY, CDR2 SVGAGI. The CDR3 extends over 12 amino acids. CDR3 protein: CASSYSGDTQYF. The DNA of the CDR3 is TGTGCCAGCAGCTACTCCGGAGATACGCAGTATTTT.

This rearrangement joins TRBV5-4 to TRBJ2-1, with D uncertain. The germline V gene has CDR1 SGHNT and CDR2 YYREEE (reference sequence). This CDR3 is built from 15 residues. Trimming left V 3 bases short and J 2 bases short, with 12 bases between. CDR3 amino acids: CASSSARITYNEQFF. CDR3 DNA sequence: TGTGCCAGCAGCTCCGCTAGGATCACCTACAATGAGCAGTTCTTC.

This sequence joins TRBV27 and TRBJ1-5, with 7 bases aligning to TRBD1. The CDR3 has 15 amino acids. Trimming at V came to 4 bases and at J to 7 bases, leaving 10 bases not matched to a gene. The germline V gene encodes CDR1 MNHEY and CDR2 SMNVEV (reference sequence). This CDR3 is CASSSTTGAEQPQHF. CDR3 DNA sequence: TGTGCCAGCAGTTCCACCACAGGGGCTGAGCAGCCCCAGCATTTT.

The J gene is TRBJ2-5, the V gene TRBV21-1; the D call of TRBD2 is as the table states it, not checked on the DNA. TRBV21-1 is recorded as a pseudogene. CDR3 length: 13 residues. The CDR3 bases are TGTGCCAGCAGGACTAGCGGTCAAGAGACCCAGTACTTC. It translates to CASRTSGQETQYF.

The chain uses TRBV28 and TRBJ2-7; 8 bases match TRBD1. Germline V gene data show CDR1 as MDHEN and CDR2 as SYDVKM. Trimming removed 4 bases from V and 1 base from J; junction bases left unmatched: 3. CDR3 length equals 14 residues. In nucleotides, the CDR3 is TGTGCCAGCAGTTCAGGGGGCTTTTCCTACGAGCAGTACTTC. Its translation: CASSSGGFSYEQYF.

The chain uses TRBV6-1 and TRBJ1-1; the D gene is possibly TRBD1 (6 bases). Trimming cost V 2 bases and J 4 bases, with 14 bases left between them. The CDR3 length is 15 residues. From germline, CDR1 is MNHNS and CDR2 SASEGT. CDR3 in DNA: TGTGCCAGCAGTGAAATCGGTTACAGGGTCACTGAAGCTTTCTTT. Translated, it gives CASSEIGYRVTEAFF.

In DNA, the CDR3 is TGTGCCAGCAGTTTAGGCGGTCTAGCCGGCTACAATGAGCAGTTCTTC. Amino acid sequence: CASSLGGLAGYNEQFF. The chain links TRBV28 to TRBJ2-1; perhaps TRBD2 as D (5 bases). The CDR3 consists of 16 residues. In germline, CDR1 is MDHEN, CDR2 SYDVKM. Trimming removed 2 bases from V and 3 bases from J, with 14 bases in between. The variable domain in full, completed from reference TRBV28 and TRBJ2-1, reads DVKVTQSSRYLVKRTGEKVFLECVQDMDHENMFWYRQDPGLGLRLIYFSYDVKMKEKGDIPEGYSVSREKKERFSLILESASTNQTSMYLCASSLGGLAGYNEQFFGPGTRLTVL.

The gene calls are TRBV6-1 and TRBJ2-5; D not resolved. Per germline, CDR1 MNHNS and CDR2 SASEGT. V gave up 2 bases and J gave up 5 bases, with 21 bases separating them. CDR3 size: 17 residues. The CDR3 DNA is TGTGCCAGCAGTGAATATGCGTCGGCATATGTCGGGGAGACCCAGTACTTC. It yields the protein CASSEYASAYVGETQYF.

V gene TRBV29-1 combines with J gene TRBJ2-2; TRBD1 aligns across 8 bases. This CDR3 is 13 amino acids long. Germline CDR1 and CDR2: SQVTM and ANQGSEA. J gave up 4 bases and V 8 bases, and 6 bases lay outside the gene matches. CDR3: CSTRTGSTGELFF. The DNA for the CDR3 is TGCAGCACCAGGACAGGGAGCACCGGGGAGCTGTTTTTT.

This chain joins TRBV5-4 and TRBJ1-1; D perhaps matches TRBD1 (6 bases). Per germline, CDR1 SGHNT and CDR2 YYREEE (reference sequence). V lost 1 base, J lost 1 base, and 8 bases lay in between. This CDR3 is built from 14 residues. The CDR3 is CASSLTGPNTEAFF. The CDR3 nucleotides are TGTGCCAGCAGCTTGACAGGGCCGAACACTGAAGCTTTCTTT.

V usage is TRBV5-1 and J usage is TRBJ1-1; D is perhaps TRBD1 (5 bases). Trimming cost V 3 bases and J 0 bases, with 12 bases left between them. The CDR3 runs 15 residues. Germline V gene lookup returns CDR1 SGHRS and CDR2 YFSETQ. The CDR3 here is CASSSLTGLNTEAFF. The CDR3 nucleotides are TGCGCCAGCAGCTCCTTAACAGGATTGAACACTGAAGCTTTCTTT.

The chain is built from TRBV4-1 and TRBJ2-7; TRBD2 matches 7 bases. The CDR3 sequence is 17 residues long. Unmatched junction bases numbered 15, after V lost 2 bases and J lost 5 bases. Germline V gene lookup returns CDR1 MGHRA and CDR2 YSYEKL. Here the CDR3 reads CASSQPLRGREGDEQYF. CDR3 bases: TGCGCCAGCAGCCAACCCCTGCGGGGGAGGGAGGGAGACGAGCAGTACTTC.

The chain has TRBV27 and TRBJ2-2; 7 nucleotides line up with TRBD2. The V and J ends lost 8 bases and 6 bases, in that order; junction bases with no gene match: 3. The CDR3 has 12 amino acids. Germline CDR1 MNHEY, CDR2 SMNVEV (reference sequence). The DNA of the CDR3 is TGTGCCAGCTGGGGGGGGTCCGGGGAGCTGTTTTTT. The encoded protein is CASWGGSGELFF.

The rearrangement joins TRBV6-1 to TRBJ2-1; maybe TRBD2 (6 bases). V was trimmed by 3 bases and J by 6 bases, leaving 12 bases between them. This CDR3 is built from 14 residues. Looked up from germline, CDR1 is MNHNS and CDR2 is SASEGT. CDR3 in amino acids: CASSDLLAFNEQFF. The CDR3 coding sequence is TGTGCCAGCAGTGATCTCCTAGCGTTCAATGAGCAGTTCTTC.

The chain recombines TRBV4-2 with TRBJ2-1; TRBD2 matches at 10 bases. The germline gives CDR1 LGHNA, CDR2 YNFKEQ. V dropped 1 base and J dropped 7; count of bases not matched to a gene: 19. The CDR3 runs to 20 residues. The CDR3 coding sequence is TGTGCCAGCAGCCAAGTTAGTTTGGGCGCTAGCGGGAGTTCGCGGAATGAGCAGTTCTTC. Its protein is CASSQVSLGASGSSRNEQFF.

The chain combines TRBV27 with TRBJ1-5; TRBD1 matches 7 bases. V lost 8 bases to trimming and J lost 0 bases; unmatched junction nucleotides: 4. CDR3 length: 14 residues. Looked up from germline, CDR1 is MNHEY and CDR2 is SMNVEV (reference sequence). Here the CDR3 reads CASGTAHSNQPQHF. CDR3 DNA: TGTGCCAGCGGGACAGCCCATAGCAATCAGCCCCAGCATTTT.

The chain combines TRBV7-6 with TRBJ2-7; 9 bases map to TRBD2. Germline V gene data show CDR1 as SGHVS and CDR2 as FNYEAQ. The ends lost 5 bases at V and 5 bases at J; junction bases unmatched: 4. This CDR3 is 13 amino acids long. CDR3 DNA: TGTGCCAGCAGCGATTGGACTAGCGACGAGCAGTACTTC. It is translated as CASSDWTSDEQYF.

The chain joins TRBV11-2 to TRBJ2-1; 7 positions agree with TRBD1. This CDR3 contains 12 residues. V gave up 5 bases and J gave up 9 bases; unmatched junction bases: 4. In germline, CDR1 is SGHAT, CDR2 FQNNGV. In nucleotides, the CDR3 is TGTGCCAGCAGCCCACAGGGGACTGAGCAGTTCTTC. This gives the protein CASSPQGTEQFF.

This sequence joins TRBV9 and TRBJ1-3; 7 bases are shared with TRBD1. V trimming: 4 bases; J trimming: 4 bases; junction bases outside the gene matches: 5. Germline V gene sequence: CDR1 SGDLS, CDR2 YYNGEE. This CDR3 comprises 14 residues. CDR3 sequence reads: CASSTLTGGNTIYF. The CDR3, as DNA: TGTGCCAGCAGCACGTTGACAGGGGGAAACACCATATATTTT.

The CDR3 nucleotides are TGTGCCAGCCTCCGCGTCCTGGGGGACAGGGCTTACAATGAGCAGTTCTTC. It is translated as CASLRVLGDRAYNEQFF. The V and J genes are TRBV6-4 and TRBJ2-1, with 9 bases lining up with TRBD1. The length of the CDR3 is 17 residues. The V gene's germline CDR1 is MRHNA and CDR2 SNTAGT. J gave up 4 bases and V 8 bases, and 15 bases lay outside the gene matches.

The chain is built from TRBV20-1 and TRBJ2-5; no definite D call. Germline CDR1 and CDR2: DFQATT and SNEGSKA (reference sequence). The germline V and J ends were trimmed by 3 bases and 5 bases, with 7 bases remaining between them. This CDR3 has 11 amino acids. The CDR3 loop is CSASLGETQYF. In DNA form, the CDR3 reads TGCAGTGCTAGCCTGGGCGAGACCCAGTACTTC.

Here the CDR3 DNA reads TGTGCCAGCAGCTTGCGGCTAGCGGGTGTCACCGGGGAGCTGTTTTTT. Its translation: CASSLRLAGVTGELFF. The J gene is TRBJ2-2, the V gene TRBV5-4, with TRBD2 matching over 8 bases. From germline, CDR1 is SGHNT and CDR2 YYREEE (reference sequence). The length of the CDR3 is 16 residues. Trimming took 1 base from V and 4 from J; bases not matched to a gene: 6.

The gene calls are TRBV30 and TRBJ2-5, with D perhaps matching TRBD1 (6 bases). V was pared by 2 bases and J by 2 bases, with 15 bases between. Germline CDR1 is GTSNPN and CDR2 is SVGIG (reference sequence). The CDR3 totals 15 residues. The CDR3 is CAWSHPGTQQETQYF. CDR3 sequence (DNA): TGTGCCTGGAGTCACCCCGGGACACAACAAGAGACCCAGTACTTC.

The chain carries TRBV19 and TRBJ1-5; D is unresolved. The length of the CDR3 is 13 residues. Germline V CDR1 and CDR2: LNHDA, SQIVND (reference sequence). V was clipped by 6 bases and J by 4 bases, with 10 bases between them. CDR3 coding DNA: TGTGCCAGTAGACCTCAGACTAATCAGCCCCAGCATTTT. It specifies CASRPQTNQPQHF.

The chain uses TRBV27 and TRBJ1-4; D possibly corresponds to TRBD1 (5 bases). Trimming removed 2 bases from V and 7 bases from J, with 17 bases in between. The CDR3 has 16 residues. Germline CDR1 and CDR2: MNHEY and SMNVEV (reference sequence). The CDR3 DNA reads as TGTGCCAGCAGTTTAATGGCCAGGGATCGTACTGAAAAACTGTTTTTT. Translated, it gives CASSLMARDRTEKLFF.

This chain uses TRBV7-9 with TRBJ2-7, with D maybe TRBD1 (6 bases). Germline V gene data show CDR1 as SEHNR and CDR2 as FQNEAQ (reference sequence). Trimming removed 1 base at V and 6 bases at J, with 13 bases between. The CDR3 has 14 residues. This CDR3 reads CASSLDGQMGEQYF. For the CDR3, the DNA is TGTGCCAGCAGCTTAGATGGACAGATGGGCGAGCAGTACTTC. Full variable domain (missing parts from reference TRBV7-9 and TRBJ2-7): DTGVSQNPRHKITKRGQNVTFRCDPISEHNRLYWYRQTLGQGPEFLTYFQNEAQLEKSRLLSDRFSAERPKGSFSTLEIQRTEQGDSAMYLCASSLDGQMGEQYFGPGTRLTVT.

The chain couples TRBV7-8 to TRBJ1-1, with TRBD1 identical over 11 bases. This CDR3 has 16 residues. Germline CDR1 reads SGHVS; CDR2 reads FQNEAQ. The J segment lost 4 bases and the V segment lost 2 bases, leaving 6 bases of the junction unmatched. This chain's CDR3 is CASSLWTGGRGTEAFF. The CDR3 DNA follows: TGTGCCAGCAGCTTATGGACAGGGGGCAGGGGCACTGAAGCTTTCTTT.

In the case of this clone: This specimen includes other DNA sequences encoding the same CDR3. The chain combines TRBV7-6 with TRBJ1-3; D remains ambiguous. The CDR3 spans 16 residues. Germline-derived CDR1 and CDR2 are SGHVS and FNYEAQ. V was clipped by 1 base and J by 0 bases, with 10 bases between them. Here the CDR3 reads CASSLGQTISGNTIYF. CDR3 sequence (DNA): TGTGCCAGCAGCTTAGGGCAGACAATCTCTGGAAACACCATATATTTT.

V and J are TRBV6-1 and TRBJ2-1; the match to TRBD2 covers 10 bases. Germline trimming cut 3 bases from V and 6 bases from J; bases unmatched to any gene: 5. The CDR3 has 15 residues. Germline loops: CDR1 MNHNS, CDR2 SASEGT. This CDR3 reads CASSDNSGRFNEQFF. The CDR3 nucleotides are TGTGCCAGCAGTGACAATAGCGGGAGGTTCAATGAGCAGTTCTTC.